This T cell receptor (beta chain) was sequenced during a study of shared clonotypes between healthy human individuals. Study as a whole: Aged 18 to 49, the donors were two women and a few men. Study-level findings and limits: Estimated richness values were generally larger in naive subsets than in memory subsets. Lower generation probabilities were found for non-shared clonotypes than for those shared by all four donors.

Libraries were prepared by immunoSEQ multiplex PCR; TCRdb keeps only in-frame clonotypes and omits some of them. The sample lists roughly 1 million clones; around 82% were seen once. It was into CD45RA+ naive and CD45RA-negative memory subsets that the CD4+ cells were split. As regards this clone: Its antigen is unidentified.

The CDR3 spans 15 residues. V dropped 4 bases and J dropped 5; count of bases not matched to a gene: 9. Germline CDR1 and CDR2: SGHRS and YFSETQ. This sequence was found in a man aged 18 to 30 in good health. Some clones in this sample may be carry-over from other donors' samples. Sequencing was carried out using memory CD4+ T cells from PBMCs. Subset described: CD45RA-negative fraction. The rearrangement joins TRBV5-1 to TRBJ2-5; 9 bases fit TRBD2. In nucleotides, the CDR3 is TGCGCCAGCAGCGGTCGACTAGCGGAGGGGGAGACCCAGTACTTC. This gives the protein CASSGRLAEGETQYF.